Listed below are T cell receptor beta chains from one sample, sequenced in a study of radiotherapy plus CTLA-4 blockade in lung cancer. Sequencing used immunoSEQ multiplex PCR; TCRdb keeps in-frame clones, though not all of them. The sample lists approximately 12,000 clones; approximately 79% were seen once. Sequencing used peripheral blood, obtained from a patient treated with radiotherapy plus ipilimumab. Receptor source: a human donor with non-small cell lung cancer that progressed on radiotherapy plus ipilimumab. CDR3s include the opening cysteine and the closing phenylalanine or tryptophan. The D gene is left open where the match is weak. Some rows mark clone size as missing; the rest say once, few, many or name a class of expanded clone.

clone_size: NA
d_call: TRBD2
j_call: TRBJ2-3
v_call: TRBV5-4
cdr3_aa: CASSLLAGGSTDTQYF
cdr3_nt: TGTGCCAGCAGCTTGCTAGCGGGGGGTAGCACAGATACGCAGTATTTT

clone_size: NA
d_call: NA
j_call: TRBJ2-1
v_call: TRBV10-3
cdr3_aa: CAINGGRNEQFF
cdr3_nt: TGTGCCATCAATGGAGGTAGGAATGAGCAGTTCTTC

clone_size: once
d_call: TRBD2
j_call: TRBJ2-4
v_call: TRBV28
cdr3_aa: CASSPPSGALWVNLDIQYF
cdr3_nt: TGTGCCAGCAGCCCCCCTAGCGGGGCCCTATGGGTCAATTTAGACATTCAGTACTTC

clone_size: NA
d_call: TRBD2
j_call: TRBJ2-5
v_call: TRBV6-6
cdr3_aa: CASSLSGEETQYF
cdr3_nt: TGTGCCAGCAGTTTGAGCGGGGAAGAGACCCAGTACTTC

clone_size: NA
d_call: TRBD2
j_call: TRBJ2-1
v_call: TRBV25-1
cdr3_aa: CASSETGLAANEQFF
cdr3_nt: TGTGCCAGCAGTGAGACGGGACTAGCAGCCAATGAGCAGTTCTTC

clone_size: NA
d_call: TRBD1
j_call: TRBJ2-1
v_call: TRBV9
cdr3_aa: CASSVGETGTGSSGEQFF
cdr3_nt: TGTGCCAGCAGCGTAGGGGAAACCGGGACAGGGTCCTCAGGAGAGCAGTTCTTC

clone_size: NA
d_call: TRBD1
j_call: TRBJ2-5
v_call: TRBV19
cdr3_aa: CASSSPRDRGQETQYF
cdr3_nt: TGTGCCAGTAGTAGTCCCCGGGACAGGGGACAAGAGACCCAGTACTTC

clone_size: few
d_call: NA
j_call: TRBJ1-5
v_call: TRBV2
cdr3_aa: CASSERRGGNQPQHF
cdr3_nt: TGTGCCAGCAGTGAACGCAGGGGAGGGAATCAGCCCCAGCATTTT

clone_size: NA
d_call: TRBD1
j_call: TRBJ1-2
v_call: TRBV6-4
cdr3_aa: CASSVGNRGDGYTF
cdr3_nt: TGTGCCAGCAGTGTCGGAAACAGGGGTGATGGCTACACCTTC

clone_size: NA
d_call: NA
j_call: TRBJ2-1
v_call: TRBV29-1
cdr3_aa: CSVEGPVSGEQFF
cdr3_nt: TGCAGCGTTGAAGGCCCGGTTTCGGGTGAGCAGTTCTTC

clone_size: NA
d_call: NA
j_call: TRBJ2-2
v_call: TRBV15
cdr3_aa: CATVPGLPMNTGELFF
cdr3_nt: TGTGCCACCGTGCCGGGACTCCCTATGAACACCGGGGAGCTGTTTTTT

clone_size: NA
d_call: TRBD2
j_call: TRBJ2-7
v_call: TRBV7-8
cdr3_aa: CASSPRTSGGPYEQYF
cdr3_nt: TGTGCCAGCAGCCCCCGCACTAGCGGGGGTCCCTACGAGCAGTACTTC

clone_size: NA
d_call: NA
j_call: TRBJ1-3
v_call: TRBV5-5
cdr3_aa: CASTKGSSGNTIYF
cdr3_nt: TGTGCCAGCACCAAGGGGAGCTCTGGAAACACCATATATTTT

clone_size: NA
d_call: NA
j_call: TRBJ1-1
v_call: TRBV7-2
cdr3_aa: CASSLGQVRQNTEAFF
cdr3_nt: TGTGCCAGCAGCTTAGGACAGGTCCGTCAGAACACTGAAGCTTTCTTT

clone_size: NA
d_call: NA
j_call: TRBJ1-6
v_call: TRBV9
cdr3_aa: CASSVVDGSPLHF
cdr3_nt: TGTGCCAGCAGCGTAGTGGACGGTTCACCCCTCCACTTT

clone_size: NA
d_call: TRBD2
j_call: TRBJ2-5
v_call: TRBV7-2
cdr3_aa: CASSLWAGGQETQYF
cdr3_nt: TGTGCCAGCAGCTTATGGGCGGGGGGACAAGAGACCCAGTACTTC

clone_size: NA
d_call: NA
j_call: TRBJ1-2
v_call: TRBV2
cdr3_aa: CASKGWGDDFGYTF
cdr3_nt: TGTGCCAGCAAGGGTTGGGGGGACGATTTCGGCTACACCTTC

clone_size: NA
d_call: TRBD1
j_call: TRBJ2-5
v_call: TRBV15
cdr3_aa: CATSPSGTGFQETQYF
cdr3_nt: TGTGCCACCAGTCCCTCCGGGACAGGTTTCCAAGAGACCCAGTACTTC

clone_size: NA
d_call: TRBD1
j_call: TRBJ2-1
v_call: TRBV7-9
cdr3_aa: CASSQQGSSYNEQFF
cdr3_nt: TGTGCCAGCAGCCAACAGGGGAGCTCCTACAATGAGCAGTTCTTC

clone_size: NA
d_call: NA
j_call: TRBJ1-1
v_call: TRBV27
cdr3_aa: CASSRGVSGTEAFF
cdr3_nt: TGTGCCAGCAGTCGGGGGGTTTCTGGCACTGAAGCTTTCTTT

clone_size: NA
d_call: NA
j_call: TRBJ1-2
v_call: TRBV12-5
cdr3_aa: CASGIRGRPEFYGYTF
cdr3_nt: TGTGCTAGTGGTATCCGAGGACGGCCTGAATTCTATGGCTACACCTTC

clone_size: once
d_call: NA
j_call: TRBJ2-7
v_call: TRBV18
cdr3_aa: CASSPPSKGAGEQYF
cdr3_nt: TGTGCCAGCTCACCACCAAGCAAGGGGGCGGGGGAGCAGTACTTC

clone_size: NA
d_call: TRBD2
j_call: TRBJ2-1
v_call: TRBV7-3
cdr3_aa: CASSSKTTSGGYNEQFF
cdr3_nt: TGTGCCAGCAGCTCAAAAACGACTAGCGGGGGGTACAATGAGCAGTTCTTC

clone_size: NA
d_call: NA
j_call: TRBJ2-6
v_call: TRBV10-3
cdr3_aa: CATSPPGANVLTF
cdr3_nt: TGTGCCACTTCGCCTCCTGGGGCCAACGTCCTGACTTTC

clone_size: NA
d_call: NA
j_call: TRBJ1-3
v_call: TRBV4-3
cdr3_aa: CASSQDRISGNTIYF
cdr3_nt: TGCGCCAGCAGCCAGGACAGAATCTCTGGAAACACCATATATTTT

clone_size: once
d_call: NA
j_call: TRBJ2-3
v_call: TRBV5-1
cdr3_aa: CASSLALGQHTDTQYF
cdr3_nt: TGCGCCAGCAGCTTGGCCCTTGGGCAGCATACAGATACGCAGTATTTT

clone_size: NA
d_call: NA
j_call: TRBJ2-2
v_call: TRBV6-5
cdr3_aa: CASSYEPNTGELFF
cdr3_nt: TGTGCCAGCAGTTACGAACCAAACACCGGGGAGCTGTTTTTT

clone_size: NA
d_call: NA
j_call: TRBJ1-1
v_call: TRBV4-3
cdr3_aa: CASSPGQTHEAFF
cdr3_nt: TGCGCCAGCAGCCCCGGACAGACCCATGAAGCTTTCTTT

clone_size: once
d_call: NA
j_call: TRBJ2-7
v_call: TRBV9
cdr3_aa: CASSVDLGGYEQYF
cdr3_nt: TGTGCCAGCAGCGTAGACTTGGGAGGTTACGAGCAGTACTTC

clone_size: NA
d_call: NA
j_call: TRBJ1-2
v_call: TRBV6-1
cdr3_aa: CASRQATGWGGGYTF
cdr3_nt: TGTGCCAGCAGACAAGCAACAGGGTGGGGCGGGGGCTACACCTTC

clone_size: NA
d_call: NA
j_call: TRBJ2-7
v_call: TRBV5-1
cdr3_aa: CASSPVGTPRPYEQYF
cdr3_nt: TGCGCCAGCAGCCCGGTGGGGACACCGCGCCCCTACGAGCAGTACTTC

clone_size: few
d_call: TRBD1
j_call: TRBJ1-6
v_call: TRBV2
cdr3_aa: CASSRTGDSPLHF
cdr3_nt: TGTGCCAGCAGTAGGACAGGGGATTCACCCCTCCACTTT

clone_size: NA
d_call: TRBD1
j_call: TRBJ2-5
v_call: TRBV9
cdr3_aa: CASSSGQRETQYF
cdr3_nt: TGTGCCAGCAGCTCGGGACAGAGGGAGACCCAGTACTTC

clone_size: few
d_call: NA
j_call: TRBJ1-2
v_call: TRBV4-1
cdr3_aa: CASSQERENGYTF
cdr3_nt: TGCGCCAGCAGCCAAGAACGGGAGAATGGCTACACCTTC

clone_size: NA
d_call: NA
j_call: TRBJ2-2
v_call: TRBV13
cdr3_aa: CASSLRTVAGELFF
cdr3_nt: TGTGCCAGCAGCTTAAGGACAGTCGCCGGGGAGCTGTTTTTT

clone_size: NA
d_call: NA
j_call: TRBJ2-6
v_call: TRBV5-1
cdr3_aa: CASSLEFLGSGANVLTF
cdr3_nt: TGCGCCAGCAGCTTGGAATTCCTGGGATCTGGGGCCAACGTCCTGACTTTC

clone_size: NA
d_call: NA
j_call: TRBJ1-2
v_call: TRBV29-1
cdr3_aa: CSVGGTQGSIGYTF
cdr3_nt: TGCAGCGTTGGAGGGACCCAAGGTTCTATCGGCTACACCTTC

clone_size: NA
d_call: NA
j_call: TRBJ2-1
v_call: TRBV7-9
cdr3_aa: CASSLSINEQFF
cdr3_nt: TGTGCCAGCAGCTTATCGATAAATGAGCAGTTCTTC

clone_size: NA
d_call: NA
j_call: TRBJ2-7
v_call: TRBV27
cdr3_aa: CASSLSSGAGYEQYF
cdr3_nt: TGTGCCAGCAGTTTATCATCGGGGGCCGGTTACGAGCAGTACTTC

clone_size: NA
d_call: NA
j_call: TRBJ1-2
v_call: TRBV4-1
cdr3_aa: CASSQQQGYGYTF
cdr3_nt: TGCGCCAGCAGCCAACAACAGGGCTATGGCTACACCTTC

clone_size: NA
d_call: NA
j_call: TRBJ1-5
v_call: TRBV9
cdr3_aa: CASGDSNQPQHF
cdr3_nt: TGTGCCAGCGGGGATAGCAATCAGCCCCAGCATTTT

clone_size: NA
d_call: NA
j_call: TRBJ1-4
v_call: TRBV25-1
cdr3_aa: CASSEYRQDGAINEKLFF
cdr3_nt: TGTGCCAGCAGTGAATATCGTCAGGACGGAGCCATTAATGAAAAACTGTTTTTT

clone_size: few
d_call: NA
j_call: TRBJ2-5
v_call: TRBV5-1
cdr3_aa: CASSLAVGQETQYF
cdr3_nt: TGCGCCAGCAGCCTCGCCGTAGGCCAAGAGACCCAGTACTTC

clone_size: NA
d_call: NA
j_call: TRBJ1-5
v_call: TRBV2
cdr3_aa: CASSDRENQPQHF
cdr3_nt: TGTGCCAGCAGTGACAGGGAAAATCAGCCCCAGCATTTT

clone_size: NA
d_call: NA
j_call: TRBJ1-2
v_call: TRBV27
cdr3_aa: CASSFRGTNYGYTF
cdr3_nt: TGTGCCAGCAGTTTTCGGGGGACTAACTATGGCTACACCTTC

clone_size: NA
d_call: NA
j_call: TRBJ2-2
v_call: TRBV4-1
cdr3_aa: CASSQVRSVGSGELFF
cdr3_nt: TGCGCCAGCAGCCAAGTGCGGTCCGTCGGGTCCGGGGAGCTGTTTTTT

clone_size: NA
d_call: NA
j_call: TRBJ1-3
v_call: TRBV21-1
cdr3_aa: CATKAGGLSGNTIYF
cdr3_nt: TGTGCCACCAAAGCAGGGGGCCTCTCTGGAAACACCATATATTTT

clone_size: NA
d_call: NA
j_call: TRBJ2-2
v_call: TRBV18
cdr3_aa: CASSPPVTAKSGELFF
cdr3_nt: TGTGCCAGCTCACCACCGGTGACAGCTAAGTCCGGGGAGCTGTTTTTT

clone_size: NA
d_call: NA
j_call: TRBJ2-5
v_call: TRBV29-1
cdr3_aa: CSVERTSLETQYF
cdr3_nt: TGCAGCGTTGAACGAACTAGCTTAGAGACCCAGTACTTC

clone_size: NA
d_call: NA
j_call: TRBJ1-3
v_call: TRBV7-6
cdr3_aa: CASGLGNTIYF
cdr3_nt: TGTGCCAGCGGGTTGGGAAACACCATATATTTT

clone_size: NA
d_call: TRBD2
j_call: TRBJ2-4
v_call: TRBV5-4
cdr3_aa: CASSAGGQRWKNIQYF
cdr3_nt: TGTGCCAGCAGCGCGGGGGGGCAAAGGTGGAAAAACATTCAGTACTTC